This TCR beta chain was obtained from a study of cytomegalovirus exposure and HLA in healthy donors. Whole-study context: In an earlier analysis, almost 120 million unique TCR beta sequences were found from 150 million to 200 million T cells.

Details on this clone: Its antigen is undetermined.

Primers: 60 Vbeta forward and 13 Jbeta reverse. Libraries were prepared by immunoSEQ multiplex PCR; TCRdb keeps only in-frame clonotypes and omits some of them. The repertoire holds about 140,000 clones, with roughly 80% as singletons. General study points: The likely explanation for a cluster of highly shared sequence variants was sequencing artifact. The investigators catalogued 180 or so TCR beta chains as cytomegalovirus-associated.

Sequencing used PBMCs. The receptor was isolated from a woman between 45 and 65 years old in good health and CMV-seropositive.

In DNA, the CDR3 is TGTGCCTGGAAAAATAGACAGTCGATAATCAATGAGCAGTTCTTC. Its protein is CAWKNRQSIINEQFF. The V gene is TRBV30, the J gene TRBJ2-1; D perhaps matches TRBD1 (5 bases). CDR3 length: 15 amino acids. V was shortened by 4 bases and J by 6 bases, with 19 bases between the two germline ends. Germline-derived CDR1 and CDR2 are GTSNPN and SVGIG (reference sequence). The entire variable domain, with the rest obtained from reference TRBV30 and TRBJ2-1, is as follows: SQTIHQWPATLVQPVGSPLSLECTVEGTSNPNLYWYRQAAGRGLQLLFYSVGIGQISSEVPQNLSASRPQDRQFILSSKKLLLSDSGFYLCAWKNRQSIINEQFFGPGTRLTVL.